These T cell receptor beta chains were read from a single sample in a study of T cells in tumors after PD-1 blockade. The protocol was immunoSEQ multiplex PCR, while the TCRdb copy is restricted to in-frame clones and leaves out a portion. This table has roughly 59,000 clones, roughly 78% appearing once. This specimen was PBMCs, taken before anti-PD-1 treatment. The receptors here all came from a human donor with basal cell carcinoma. Both conserved end residues are part of each CDR3. D genes are given only for firm matches. The size entry is marked missing in some rows and otherwise reads once, few, many or a size class.

once	TRBV5-5	.	TRBJ1-2	CASSLLGSYGYTF	TGTGCCAGCAGCTTGCTCGGGTCCTATGGCTACACCTTC
.	TRBV6-6	.	TRBJ1-6	CASSPHADSLFNSPLHF	TGTGCCAGCAGTCCTCACGCGGACAGTCTCTTTAATTCACCCCTCCACTTT
.	TRBV7-7	.	TRBJ2-1	CASSPEGGGRVVEQFF	TGTGCTAGCAGCCCAGAGGGGGGGGGCCGCGTTGTTGAGCAGTTCTTC
few	TRBV19	.	TRBJ1-5	CASNGQGLSNQPQHF	TGTGCCAGTAATGGGCAGGGGCTGAGCAATCAGCCCCAGCATTTT
.	TRBV7-6	.	TRBJ2-7	CASSLATAPRIVYEQYF	TGTGCCAGCAGCTTAGCGACGGCCCCCAGGATTGTTTACGAGCAGTACTTC
.	TRBV11-3	.	TRBJ2-4	CASTAGLTNIQYF	TGTGCCAGCACAGCGGGTCTTACAAACATTCAGTACTTC
few	TRBV15	.	TRBJ2-3	CATSRDLGTDTQYF	TGTGCCACCAGCAGAGATCTGGGCACAGATACGCAGTATTTT
.	TRBV4-1	.	TRBJ1-5	CASSQHSGSQPQHF	TGCGCCAGCAGCCAACACAGTGGGTCTCAGCCCCAGCATTTT
once	TRBV7-8	TRBD1	TRBJ2-5	CASSLGDSVETQYF	TGTGCCAGCAGCCTGGGGGACAGCGTGGAGACCCAGTACTTC
.	TRBV3-1/TRBV3-2	.	TRBJ1-2	CASSRQGSNYGYTF	TGTGCCAGCAGCCGCCAGGGTTCTAACTATGGCTACACCTTC
.	TRBV6-5	TRBD1	TRBJ1-5	CASSNRGSNQPQHF	TGTGCCAGCAGCAACAGGGGTAGCAATCAGCCCCAGCATTTT
.	TRBV6-1	TRBD2	TRBJ2-3	CASSETSGGADTQYF	TGTGCCAGCAGTGAGACTAGCGGGGGGGCAGATACGCAGTATTTT
.	TRBV5-4	TRBD1	TRBJ1-6	CASSLAKGAYSPLHF	TGTGCCAGCAGCTTGGCAAAGGGGGCGTATTCACCCCTCCACTTT
.	TRBV2	.	TRBJ1-2	CASSEERTNYGYTF	TGTGCCAGCAGTGAAGAGAGGACTAACTATGGCTACACCTTC
few	TRBV5-4	.	TRBJ2-3	CASSGGTVTATDTQYF	TGTGCCAGCAGCGGGGGGACAGTCACGGCCACAGATACGCAGTATTTT